This T cell receptor beta chain was found in a study of regulatory T cells in long-lasting Graves disease. Time point defined: newly diagnosed GD, antithyroid drugs for less than 3 months. The TCR library was prepared using RNA isolated from PBMCs. The germline gives CDR1 SGDLS, CDR2 YYNGEE. The junction had 13 bases not matched to a gene; V was cut back by 5 bases and J by 3 bases. The CDR3 length is 19 residues. iRepertoire HTBI primers and Arm-PCR of CDR3 regions built TCR beta libraries. A single record per CDR3 protein comes from TCRdb applying MiXCR to the multiplex PCR reads. The table lists 580,000 or so distinct CDR3 sequences, roughly 16% of them singletons. This sample was also put to use in a study of T cells in Graves' hyperthyroidism and ophthalmopathy.

The input for sequencing was peripheral blood mononuclear cells (PBMCs), taken at new diagnosis, from a patient treated with antithyroid drugs. The J gene is TRBJ2-1, the V gene TRBV9, with TRBD2 identical over 14 bases. This sequence originates from a man aged 18-30 years with Graves disease. The CDR3 coding sequence is TGTGCCAGCAGTGACGCTATGACTAGCGGGAGGGCCAGCTACAATGAGCAGTTCTTC. Its protein product is CASSDAMTSGRASYNEQFF.